The 10 T cell receptor beta chains reported below all come from one sample, sequenced in a study of T cell clonotyping in hematopoietic cell transplantation. The data were produced by immunoSEQ multiplex PCR, yet TCRdb's version contains in-frame clones alone and is incomplete. This table has approximately 44,000 clones, 95% appearing once. Sequencing was performed on peripheral blood mononuclear cells. The receptors shown here come from a man aged 25-45 years in good health. Some clones in this sample may be carry-over from other donors' samples.

This chain connects TRBV5-1 to TRBJ2-2; D call uncertain. The germline CDR1 and CDR2 sequences are SGHRS and YFSETQ. This CDR3 spans 11 amino acids. The V end lost 1 base, the J end lost 10 bases, and 5 bases lay between the germline ends. CDR3 amino acids: CASSLNEELFF. The CDR3 DNA follows: TGCGCCAGCAGCTTGAACGAGGAGCTGTTTTTT. Full variable domain (outside the CDR3, taken from reference TRBV5-1 and TRBJ2-2): KAGVTQTPRYLIKTRGQQVTLSCSPISGHRSVSWYQQTPGQGLQFLFEYFSETQRNKGNFPGRFSGRQFSNSRSEMNVSTLELGDSALYLCASSLNEELFFGEGSRLTVL.

The J gene is TRBJ1-5, the V gene TRBV18; tentative D call: TRBD1 (5 bases). The CDR3 totals 15 residues. Germline-derived CDR1 and CDR2 are KGHSH and LQKENI. With 5 bases removed from V and 3 bases from J, the gap between germline ends came to 14 bases. CDR3 loop: CASSTTPGVNQPQHF. The CDR3 DNA follows: TGTGCCAGCTCAACCACACCGGGGGTCAATCAGCCCCAGCATTTT.

The rearrangement uses TRBV5-1 and TRBJ2-5; TRBD2 aligns across 7 bases. This CDR3 is 15 amino acids long. The germline V gene encodes CDR1 SGHRS and CDR2 YFSETQ. V lost 1 base, J lost 5 bases, and 8 bases stayed unmatched. In DNA, the CDR3 is TGCGCCAGCAGCTTGTTGGGCGGGGGTGGTGAGACCCAGTACTTC. As protein: CASSLLGGGGETQYF.

The V gene is TRBV15, the J gene TRBJ1-1, with D unresolved. Trimming removed 0 bases from V and 8 bases from J, with 10 bases in between. The CDR3 consists of 13 residues. CDR1 and CDR2 from the germline V gene are LNHNV and YYDKDF (reference sequence). The CDR3: CATSRDWEEEAFF. CDR3 sequence (DNA): TGTGCCACCAGCAGAGATTGGGAAGAGGAAGCTTTCTTT.

V is TRBV11-3 and J is TRBJ1-3; D is unclear. Germline V gene sequence: CDR1 SGHNT, CDR2 YENEEA. V shed 5 bases and J shed 4 bases, with 3 bases lying between them. The length of the CDR3 is 11 residues. This chain's CDR3 is CASSRGNTIYF. The CDR3 DNA follows: TGTGCCAGCAGCCGAGGAAACACCATATATTTT.

This sequence joins TRBV18 and TRBJ2-1; D unclear. V was shortened by 0 bases and J by 5 bases, with 8 bases between the two germline ends. The CDR3 consists of 14 residues. Germline lookup yields CDR1 KGHSH and CDR2 LQKENI. The CDR3 DNA follows: TGTGCCAGCTCACCACCGAACACAGACAATGAGCAGTTCTTC. Its translation: CASSPPNTDNEQFF. The full variable domain, rest sourced from reference TRBV18 and TRBJ2-1, is NAGVMQNPRHLVRRRGQEARLRCSPMKGHSHVYWYRQLPEEGLKFMVYLQKENIIDESGMPKERFSAEFPKEGPSILRIQQVVRGDSAAYFCASSPPNTDNEQFFGPGTRLTVL.

The chain has TRBV4-1 and TRBJ1-2; D unclear. The CDR3 has 14 residues. Trimming left V 1 base short and J 7 bases short, with 13 bases between. CDR1 MGHRA and CDR2 YSYEKL come from the germline V gene. The CDR3 DNA is TGCGCCAGCAGCCAAGCTGCGGGTAAGGTTGGCTACACCTTC. Translated: CASSQAAGKVGYTF.

The V call is TRBV14, the J call TRBJ2-7, with D perhaps matching TRBD2 (6 bases). V was shortened by 1 base and J by 3 bases, with 28 bases between the two germline ends. The CDR3 has 20 amino acids. Germline V gives CDR1 SGHDN, CDR2 FVKESK. The CDR3 here is CASSQAGISDLGRLIYEQYF. CDR3 coding DNA: TGTGCCAGCAGCCAAGCGGGAATTTCGGACCTGGGGAGGTTGATCTACGAGCAGTACTTC.

The chain recombines TRBV28 with TRBJ2-1, with TRBD2 matching over 9 bases. J was trimmed by 4 bases and V by 5 bases; bases with no gene match: 9. CDR1 is MDHEN, CDR2 SYDVKM, per germline. The CDR3 spans 16 residues. CDR3: CASSTYSGRGYNEQFF. CDR3 DNA sequence: TGTGCCAGCAGTACCTATAGCGGGAGAGGGTACAATGAGCAGTTCTTC.

The rearrangement uses TRBV6-6 and TRBJ2-7; a possible D gene is TRBD1 (5 bases). The germline V gene has CDR1 MNHNY and CDR2 SVGAGI (reference sequence). This CDR3 has 14 residues. V dropped 1 base and J dropped 2 bases, with 9 bases sitting between them. CDR3 nucleotide sequence: TGTGCCAGCAGTTACTTAGGGGCCGCCTACGAGCAGTACTTC. It codes for CASSYLGAAYEQYF.